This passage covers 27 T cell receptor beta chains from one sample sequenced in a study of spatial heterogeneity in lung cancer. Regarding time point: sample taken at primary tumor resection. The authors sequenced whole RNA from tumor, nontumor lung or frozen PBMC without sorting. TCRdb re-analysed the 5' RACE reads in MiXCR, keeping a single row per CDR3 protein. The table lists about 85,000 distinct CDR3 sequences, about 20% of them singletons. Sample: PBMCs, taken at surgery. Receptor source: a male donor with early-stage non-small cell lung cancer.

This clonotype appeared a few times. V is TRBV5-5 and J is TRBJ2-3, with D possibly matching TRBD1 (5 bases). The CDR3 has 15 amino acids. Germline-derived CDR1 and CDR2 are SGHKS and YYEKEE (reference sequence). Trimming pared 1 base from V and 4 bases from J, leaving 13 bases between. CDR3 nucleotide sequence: TGTGCCAGCAGCTTGAGGCAGGGTGGGGCAGATACGCAGTATTTT. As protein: CASSLRQGGADTQYF.

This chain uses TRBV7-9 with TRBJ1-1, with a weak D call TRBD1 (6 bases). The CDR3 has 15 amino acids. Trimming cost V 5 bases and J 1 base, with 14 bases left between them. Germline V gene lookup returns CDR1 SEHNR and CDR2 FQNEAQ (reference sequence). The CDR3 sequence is CASSIRQVGNTEAFF. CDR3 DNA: TGTGCCAGCAGCATAAGACAGGTGGGGAACACTGAAGCTTTCTTT.

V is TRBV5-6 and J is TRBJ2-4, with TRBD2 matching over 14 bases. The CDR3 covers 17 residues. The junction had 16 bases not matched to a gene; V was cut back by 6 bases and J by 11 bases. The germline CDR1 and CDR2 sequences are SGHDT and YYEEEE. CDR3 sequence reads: CASNRLAGGVFPSFQYF. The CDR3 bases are TGTGCCAGCAACCGACTAGCGGGAGGGGTATTTCCCTCCTTTCAGTACTTC. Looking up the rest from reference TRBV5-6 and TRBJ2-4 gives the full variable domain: DAGVTQSPTHLIKTRGQQVTLRCSPKSGHDTVSWYQQALGQGPQFIFQYYEEEERQRGNFPDRFSGHQFPNYSSELNVNALLLGDSALYLCASNRLAGGVFPSFQYFGAGTRLSVL.

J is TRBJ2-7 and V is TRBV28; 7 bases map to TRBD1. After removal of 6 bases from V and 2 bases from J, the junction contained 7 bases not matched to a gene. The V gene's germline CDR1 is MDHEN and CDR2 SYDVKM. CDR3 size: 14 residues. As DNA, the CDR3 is TGTGCCAGCAGCTCCCCTACAGGGGCCTACGAGCAGTACTTC. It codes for CASSSPTGAYEQYF.

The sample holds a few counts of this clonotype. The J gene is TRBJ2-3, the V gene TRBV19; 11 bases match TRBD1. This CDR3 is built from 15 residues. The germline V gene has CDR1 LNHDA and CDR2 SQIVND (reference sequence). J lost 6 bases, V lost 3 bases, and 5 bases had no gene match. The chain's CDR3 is CASSIGQGARDTQYF. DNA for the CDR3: TGTGCCAGTAGTATCGGACAGGGGGCGCGTGATACGCAGTATTTT.

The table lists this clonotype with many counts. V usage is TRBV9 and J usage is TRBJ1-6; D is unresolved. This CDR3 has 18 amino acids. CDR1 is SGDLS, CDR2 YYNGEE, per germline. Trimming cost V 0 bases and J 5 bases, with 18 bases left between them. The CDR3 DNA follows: TGTGCCAGCAGCGTAGAAGTAAGGCTAGACGGCAATAATTCACCCCTCCACTTT. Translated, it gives CASSVEVRLDGNNSPLHF.

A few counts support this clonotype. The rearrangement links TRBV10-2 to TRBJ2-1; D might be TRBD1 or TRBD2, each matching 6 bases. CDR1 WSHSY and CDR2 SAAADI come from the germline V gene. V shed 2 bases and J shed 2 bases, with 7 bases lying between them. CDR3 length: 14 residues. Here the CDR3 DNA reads TGCGCCAGCAGTGAGGGGGGGCCCTACAATGAGCAGTTCTTC. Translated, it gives CASSEGGPYNEQFF.

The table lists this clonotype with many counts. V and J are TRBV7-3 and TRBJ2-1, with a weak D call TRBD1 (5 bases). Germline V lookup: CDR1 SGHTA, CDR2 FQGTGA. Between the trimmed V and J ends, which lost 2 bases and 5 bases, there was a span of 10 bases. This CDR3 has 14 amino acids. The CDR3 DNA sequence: TGTGCCAGCAGCTTATCCCTGGGGCACAATGAGCAGTTCTTC. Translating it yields CASSLSLGHNEQFF.

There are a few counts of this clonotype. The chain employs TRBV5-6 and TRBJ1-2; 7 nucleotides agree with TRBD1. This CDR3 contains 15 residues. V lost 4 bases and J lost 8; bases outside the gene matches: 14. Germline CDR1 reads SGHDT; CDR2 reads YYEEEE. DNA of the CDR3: TGTGCCAGCAGCGCGTTTAACAGGGGTCGTTTCGGCTACACCTTC. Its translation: CASSAFNRGRFGYTF.

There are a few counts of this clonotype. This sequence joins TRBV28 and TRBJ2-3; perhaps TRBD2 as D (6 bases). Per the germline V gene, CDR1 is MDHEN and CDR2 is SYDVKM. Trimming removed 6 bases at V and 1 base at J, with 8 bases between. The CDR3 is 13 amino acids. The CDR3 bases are TGTGCCAGCAGCGGCGGGGGCACAGATACGCAGTATTTT. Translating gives CASSGGGTDTQYF.

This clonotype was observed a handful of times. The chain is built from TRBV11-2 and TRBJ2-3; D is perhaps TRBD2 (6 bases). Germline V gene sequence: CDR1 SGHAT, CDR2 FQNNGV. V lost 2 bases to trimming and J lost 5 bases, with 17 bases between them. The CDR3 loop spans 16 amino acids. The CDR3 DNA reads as TGTGCCAGCAGCTTAAACACTAGCCCCGCGGGAGATACGCAGTATTTT. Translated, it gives CASSLNTSPAGDTQYF.

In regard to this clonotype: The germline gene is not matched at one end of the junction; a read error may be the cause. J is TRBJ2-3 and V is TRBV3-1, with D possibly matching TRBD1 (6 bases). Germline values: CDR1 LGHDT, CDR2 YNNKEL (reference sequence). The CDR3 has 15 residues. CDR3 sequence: CVSSPQGSVTDTQYF. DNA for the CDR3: TGTGTCAGCAGCCCGCAGGGGAGCGTCACAGATACGCAGTATTTT.

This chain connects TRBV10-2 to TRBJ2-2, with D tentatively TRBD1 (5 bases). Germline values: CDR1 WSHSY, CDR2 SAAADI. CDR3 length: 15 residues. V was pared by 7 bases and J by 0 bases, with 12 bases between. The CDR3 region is CASTGQGSNTGELFF. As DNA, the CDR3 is TGCGCCAGCACCGGACAAGGATCGAACACCGGGGAGCTGTTTTTT.

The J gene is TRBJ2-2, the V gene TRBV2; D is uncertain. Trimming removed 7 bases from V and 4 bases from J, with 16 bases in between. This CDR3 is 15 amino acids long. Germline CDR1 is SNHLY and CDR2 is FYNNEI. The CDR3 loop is CASTPLSQRTGELFF. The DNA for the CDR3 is TGTGCCAGCACCCCGCTGAGCCAGCGCACCGGGGAGCTGTTTTTT.

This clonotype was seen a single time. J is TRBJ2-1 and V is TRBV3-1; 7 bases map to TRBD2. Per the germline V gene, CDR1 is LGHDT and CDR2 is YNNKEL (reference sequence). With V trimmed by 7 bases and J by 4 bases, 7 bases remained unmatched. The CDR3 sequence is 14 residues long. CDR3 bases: TGTGCCAGCACGGGTTCTAGCGGTTACAATGAGCAGTTCTTC. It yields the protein CASTGSSGYNEQFF.

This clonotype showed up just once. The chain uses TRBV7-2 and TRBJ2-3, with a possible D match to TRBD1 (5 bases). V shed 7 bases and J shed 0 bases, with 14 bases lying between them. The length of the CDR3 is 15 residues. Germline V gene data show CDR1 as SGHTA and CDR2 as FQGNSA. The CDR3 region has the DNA TGTGCCAGCACGCATAGGGGCCGAAGCACAGATACGCAGTATTTT. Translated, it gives CASTHRGRSTDTQYF.

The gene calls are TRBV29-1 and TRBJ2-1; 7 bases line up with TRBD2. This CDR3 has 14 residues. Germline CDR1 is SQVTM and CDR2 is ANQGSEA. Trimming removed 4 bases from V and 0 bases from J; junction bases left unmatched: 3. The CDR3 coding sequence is TGCAGCGTTGGGGGGGACTACTCCTACAATGAGCAGTTCTTC. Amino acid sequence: CSVGGDYSYNEQFF.

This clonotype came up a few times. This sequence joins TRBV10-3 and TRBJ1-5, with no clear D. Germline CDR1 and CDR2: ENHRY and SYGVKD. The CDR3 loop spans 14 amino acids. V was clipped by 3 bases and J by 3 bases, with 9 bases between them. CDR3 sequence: CAISEGELNQPQHF. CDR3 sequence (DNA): TGTGCCATCAGTGAAGGCGAACTCAATCAGCCCCAGCATTTT.

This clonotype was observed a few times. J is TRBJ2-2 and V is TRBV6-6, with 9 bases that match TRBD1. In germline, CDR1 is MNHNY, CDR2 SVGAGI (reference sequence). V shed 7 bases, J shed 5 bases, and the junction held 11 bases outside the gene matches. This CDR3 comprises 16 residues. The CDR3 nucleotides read TGTGCCAGCACTCTCAAGGGGACAGGGAGGACCGGGGAGCTGTTTTTT. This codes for CASTLKGTGRTGELFF.

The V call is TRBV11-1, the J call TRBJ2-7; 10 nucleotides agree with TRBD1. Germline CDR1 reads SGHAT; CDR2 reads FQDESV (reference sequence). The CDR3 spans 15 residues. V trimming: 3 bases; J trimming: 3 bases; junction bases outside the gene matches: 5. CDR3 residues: CASSFAGQGIYEQYF. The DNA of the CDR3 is TGTGCCAGCAGCTTCGCGGGACAGGGGATCTACGAGCAGTACTTC.

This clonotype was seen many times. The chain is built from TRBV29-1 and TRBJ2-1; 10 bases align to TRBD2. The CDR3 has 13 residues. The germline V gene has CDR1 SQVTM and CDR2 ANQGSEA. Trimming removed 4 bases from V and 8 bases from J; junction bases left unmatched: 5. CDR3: CSVGGGTSDEQFF. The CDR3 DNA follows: TGCAGCGTTGGAGGAGGGACTAGCGATGAGCAGTTCTTC.

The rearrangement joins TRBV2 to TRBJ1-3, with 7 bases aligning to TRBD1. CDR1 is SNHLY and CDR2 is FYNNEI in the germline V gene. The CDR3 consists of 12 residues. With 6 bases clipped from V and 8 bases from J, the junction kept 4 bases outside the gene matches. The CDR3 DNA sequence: TGTGCCAGCAGCGACAGGGTGGACACCATATATTTT. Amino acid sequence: CASSDRVDTIYF.

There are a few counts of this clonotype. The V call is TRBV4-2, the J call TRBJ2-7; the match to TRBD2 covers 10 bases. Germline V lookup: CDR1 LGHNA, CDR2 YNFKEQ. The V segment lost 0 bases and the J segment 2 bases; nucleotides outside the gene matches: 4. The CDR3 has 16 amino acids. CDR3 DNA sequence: TGTGCCAGCAGCCAAGACCTAGCGGGGGACCCCTACGAGCAGTACTTC. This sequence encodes CASSQDLAGDPYEQYF.

CDR3: CASSWATNTGELFF. DNA for the CDR3: TGTGCCAGCAGCTGGGCAACGAACACCGGGGAGCTGTTTTTT. V and J are TRBV11-1 and TRBJ2-2; D not resolved. Germline CDR1 reads SGHAT; CDR2 reads FQDESV (reference sequence). This CDR3 is 14 amino acids long. Trimming pared 4 bases from V and 0 bases from J, leaving 6 bases between.

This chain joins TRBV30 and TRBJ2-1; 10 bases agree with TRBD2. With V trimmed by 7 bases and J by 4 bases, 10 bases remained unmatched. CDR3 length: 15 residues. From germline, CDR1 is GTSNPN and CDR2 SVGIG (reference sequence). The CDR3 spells CASREGLADYNEQFF. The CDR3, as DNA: TGTGCCTCCCGGGAAGGACTAGCGGATTACAATGAGCAGTTCTTC.

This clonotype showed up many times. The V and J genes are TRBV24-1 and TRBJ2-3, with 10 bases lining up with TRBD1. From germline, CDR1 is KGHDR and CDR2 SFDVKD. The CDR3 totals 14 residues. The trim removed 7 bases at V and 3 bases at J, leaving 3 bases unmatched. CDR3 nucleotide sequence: TGTGCCACCAGCCGGACAGGGGGAACAGATACGCAGTATTTT. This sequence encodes CATSRTGGTDTQYF.

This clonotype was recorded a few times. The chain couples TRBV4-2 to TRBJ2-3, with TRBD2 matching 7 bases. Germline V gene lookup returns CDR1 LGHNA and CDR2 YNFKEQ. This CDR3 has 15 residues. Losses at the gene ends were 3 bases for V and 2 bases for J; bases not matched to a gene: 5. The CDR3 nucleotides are TGTGCCAGCAGCCACGCGGGGGAGACCACAGATACGCAGTATTTT. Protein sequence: CASSHAGETTDTQYF.